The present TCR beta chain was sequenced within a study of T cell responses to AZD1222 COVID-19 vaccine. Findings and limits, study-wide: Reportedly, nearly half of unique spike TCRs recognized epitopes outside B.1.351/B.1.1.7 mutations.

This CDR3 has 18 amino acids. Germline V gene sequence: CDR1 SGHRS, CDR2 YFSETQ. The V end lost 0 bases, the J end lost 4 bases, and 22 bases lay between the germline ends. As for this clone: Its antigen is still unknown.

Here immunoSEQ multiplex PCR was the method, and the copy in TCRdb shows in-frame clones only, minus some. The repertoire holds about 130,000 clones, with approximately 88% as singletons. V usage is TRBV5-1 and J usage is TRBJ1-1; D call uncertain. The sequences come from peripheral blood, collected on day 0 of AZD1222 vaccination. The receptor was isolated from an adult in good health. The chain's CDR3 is CASSLVQFSKQDGTEAFF. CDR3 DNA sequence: TGCGCCAGCAGCTTGGTCCAGTTTTCGAAGCAAGATGGCACTGAAGCTTTCTTT.